The 15 T cell receptor beta chains below were found in one sample sequenced in a study of cytomegalovirus exposure and HLA in healthy donors. The PCR had 60 Vbeta and 13 Jbeta primers. Sequencing was performed with immunoSEQ multiplex PCR; in TCRdb, only in-frame clones are kept and a portion is missing. In the table there are 150,000 to 200,000 clones, around 83% of which are singletons. The sample consisted of PBMCs. The origin of the receptors is a man aged 50 to 59 in good health and CMV-seropositive.

The chain has TRBV19 and TRBJ2-2; TRBD2 matches at 11 bases. CDR1 and CDR2 (germline): LNHDA, SQIVND (reference sequence). This CDR3 spans 16 amino acids. V dropped 8 bases and J dropped 3; count of bases not matched to a gene: 8. CDR3 amino acids: CASLKTSGGYTGELFF. The CDR3 DNA is TGTGCCAGTCTCAAAACTAGCGGGGGTTACACCGGGGAGCTGTTTTTT.

This clone was seen once. J is TRBJ2-6 and V is TRBV19; D possibly corresponds to TRBD2 (6 bases). The CDR3 spans 19 residues. The germline gives CDR1 LNHDA, CDR2 SQIVND (reference sequence). Trimming pared 2 bases from V and 1 base from J, leaving 18 bases between. The CDR3 loop is CASSITGREAGSGANVLTF. In nucleotides, the CDR3 is TGTGCCAGTAGTATAACAGGCAGGGAGGCAGGTTCTGGGGCCAACGTCCTGACTTTC.

This rearrangement joins TRBV5-6 to TRBJ1-4; the D gene is possibly TRBD1 (6 bases). Germline CDR1 and CDR2: SGHDT and YYEEEE. The germline V and J ends were trimmed by 3 bases and 8 bases, with 14 bases remaining between them. CDR3 length equals 14 residues. For the CDR3, the DNA is TGTGCCAGCAGCTATGGGGGACATCTCGAAAAACTGTTTTTT. It yields the protein CASSYGGHLEKLFF.

A note on this clone: A read error may produce the germline difference seen at one junction end. At the DNA level, this CDR3 is encoded by other sequences in the same sample as well. The genes are TRBV6-1 and TRBJ2-7; the D is unclear. This CDR3 has 13 amino acids. The V gene's germline CDR1 is MNHNS and CDR2 SASEGT. CDR3 amino acids: CASSEGGAYEQYF. The DNA for the CDR3 is TGTGCCAGTAGTGAAGGCGGAGCATACGAGCAGTACTTC.

This clone appeared once. V and J are TRBV5-1 and TRBJ1-1; D perhaps matches TRBD1 (6 bases). The CDR3 contains 14 residues. Germline-derived CDR1 and CDR2 are SGHRS and YFSETQ. V was shortened by 4 bases and J by 6 bases, with 16 bases between the two germline ends. The CDR3, as DNA: TGCGCCAGCAGCACACAGGGAATTCGGGCTGAAGCTTTCTTT. Its translation is CASSTQGIRAEAFF.

J is TRBJ1-1 and V is TRBV28; D might be TRBD1 (5 bases). V was cut by 6 bases and J by 7 bases, with 12 bases left in between. The CDR3 spans 12 residues. Germline V gene sequence: CDR1 MDHEN, CDR2 SYDVKM. Here the CDR3 DNA reads TGTGCCAGCAGGCAAAAGGGGTATGAAGCTTTCTTT. This codes for CASRQKGYEAFF. Filled out from reference TRBV28 and TRBJ1-1, the complete variable domain reads DVKVTQSSRYLVKRTGEKVFLECVQDMDHENMFWYRQDPGLGLRLIYFSYDVKMKEKGDIPEGYSVSREKKERFSLILESASTNQTSMYLCASRQKGYEAFFGQGTRLTVV.

Of note for this clone: The junction shows a germline mismatch at one end, possibly a read error. The V call is TRBV7-9, the J call TRBJ2-3, with TRBD1 matching 7 bases. Germline values: CDR1 SEHNR, CDR2 FQNEAQ (reference sequence). There are 16 residues in the CDR3. CDR3 region: CSSSSNRDRDTDTQYF. The CDR3 DNA reads as TGTTCCAGCAGCTCGAACCGGGACAGAGACACAGATACGCAGTATTTT.

The gene calls are TRBV4-2 and TRBJ1-3, with 10 bases identical to TRBD1. V lost 6 bases and J lost 7; bases outside the gene matches: 6. There are 14 residues in the CDR3. The germline CDR1 and CDR2 sequences are LGHNA and YNFKEQ. The CDR3 reads CASRRGTGENTIYF. CDR3 nucleotides: TGTGCCAGCAGACGAGGGACAGGGGAGAACACCATATATTTT.

The chain couples TRBV4-2 to TRBJ2-1; the match to TRBD2 covers 8 bases. V gave up 1 base and J gave up 4 bases; unmatched junction bases: 3. CDR1 LGHNA and CDR2 YNFKEQ come from the germline V gene. The CDR3 runs 15 residues. Here the CDR3 DNA reads TGTGCCAGCAGCCAAGCGGGGGGGGCGTACAATGAGCAGTTCTTC. It encodes CASSQAGGAYNEQFF.

The chain links TRBV25-1 to TRBJ1-2; weak D call: TRBD1 (6 bases). CDR3 length: 13 residues. V shed 4 bases and J shed 2 bases, with 8 bases lying between them. Germline V gene data show CDR1 as MGHDK and CDR2 as SYGVNS. This chain's CDR3 is CASSAGQNYGYTF. The DNA of the CDR3 is TGTGCCAGCAGTGCCGGACAGAACTATGGCTACACCTTC.

V usage is TRBV28 and J usage is TRBJ2-3; TRBD1 agrees at 8 bases. From germline, CDR1 is MDHEN and CDR2 SYDVKM. The CDR3 is 14 amino acids. The V and J ends lost 6 bases and 4 bases, in that order; junction bases with no gene match: 6. The chain's CDR3 is CASSFQGAADTQYF. DNA for the CDR3: TGTGCCAGCAGCTTTCAGGGGGCCGCAGATACGCAGTATTTT.

CDR3: CASSFASSSYEQYF. For the CDR3, the DNA is TGTGCCAGCAGTTTCGCATCGAGCTCCTACGAGCAGTACTTC. V and J are TRBV28 and TRBJ2-7; no definite D call. The germline V gene encodes CDR1 MDHEN and CDR2 SYDVKM. The ends were cut back, 3 bases at V and 0 bases at J, with 9 bases in the middle. The CDR3 is made up of 14 amino acids. The entire variable domain, with the rest obtained from reference TRBV28 and TRBJ2-7, is as follows: DVKVTQSSRYLVKRTGEKVFLECVQDMDHENMFWYRQDPGLGLRLIYFSYDVKMKEKGDIPEGYSVSREKKERFSLILESASTNQTSMYLCASSFASSSYEQYFGPGTRLTVT.

V is TRBV7-9 and J is TRBJ1-4, with D perhaps matching TRBD1 (6 bases). There are 13 residues in the CDR3. CDR1 and CDR2 (germline): SEHNR, FQNEAQ (reference sequence). The V gene lost 5 bases and the J gene lost 5 bases, with 9 bases spanning the gap. This CDR3 is CASSPGQNEKLFF. For the CDR3, the DNA is TGTGCCAGCAGCCCCGGACAGAATGAAAAACTGTTTTTT. Complete variable domain (other parts from reference TRBV7-9 and TRBJ1-4): DTGVSQNPRHKITKRGQNVTFRCDPISEHNRLYWYRQTLGQGPEFLTYFQNEAQLEKSRLLSDRFSAERPKGSFSTLEIQRTEQGDSAMYLCASSPGQNEKLFFGSGTQLSVL.

This chain connects TRBV27 to TRBJ2-5; 14 positions match TRBD2. Germline V gene lookup returns CDR1 MNHEY and CDR2 SMNVEV (reference sequence). The CDR3 is 16 residues long. V shed 5 bases and J 4 bases; nucleotides not matched to a gene: 6. The CDR3 DNA reads as TGTGCCAGCAGTCACAACGGACTAGCGGGAGGAGAGACCCAGTACTTC. This gives the protein CASSHNGLAGGETQYF.

The genes are TRBV7-9 and TRBJ2-5, with 9 bases aligning to TRBD1. The CDR3 is 15 residues long. The germline V gene encodes CDR1 SEHNR and CDR2 FQNEAQ (reference sequence). V lost 7 bases, J lost 4 bases, and 10 bases stayed unmatched. The CDR3 protein is CASTRPDRGGETQYF. In DNA form, the CDR3 reads TGTGCCAGCACTCGACCCGACAGGGGGGGAGAGACCCAGTACTTC.